These 15 T cell receptor beta chains were sequenced from one sample in a study of blood T cell repertoires in COVID-19. The assay was immunoSEQ multiplex PCR, and TCRdb's table has in-frame clones only and misses some. The data contain around 67,000 clones, about four fifths of them singletons. The source material was peripheral blood. All receptors come from a middle-aged man with active COVID-19.

The chain has TRBV7-9 and TRBJ2-1; D perhaps matches TRBD2 (6 bases). Trimming took off 10 bases at V and 0 bases at J, with 13 bases between the two ends. The CDR3 covers 14 residues. Germline V gene lookup returns CDR1 SEHNR and CDR2 FQNEAQ (reference sequence). As DNA, the CDR3 is TGTGCCATCAACGGGAGAGGCTCCTACAATGAGCAGTTCTTC. Translating it yields CAINGRGSYNEQFF.

This clone was recorded a few times. CDR3 in DNA: TGTGCCAGCCAAGCCACAGCATTGAGCTCCTACGAGCAGTACTTC. Its translation is CASQATALSSYEQYF. This chain links TRBV25-1 with TRBJ2-7, with unresolved D. Germline values: CDR1 MGHDK, CDR2 SYGVNS. V lost 8 bases and J lost 0, with 17 bases in between. CDR3 size: 15 residues.

The rearrangement uses TRBV19 and TRBJ1-2; a possible D gene is TRBD1 (5 bases). The germline CDR1 and CDR2 sequences are LNHDA and SQIVND (reference sequence). V lost 1 base and J lost 5, with 14 bases in between. The CDR3 extends over 15 amino acids. The CDR3 DNA reads TGTGCCAGTAGTATAGTTGACAGCAGCCCTTATGGCTACACCTTC. Translating gives CASSIVDSSPYGYTF.

V usage is TRBV7-9 and J usage is TRBJ2-3, with 7 bases aligning to TRBD2. V was pared by 2 bases and J by 3 bases, with 8 bases of the junction left unmatched. Looked up from germline, CDR1 is SEHNR and CDR2 is FQNEAQ (reference sequence). The CDR3 totals 16 residues. CDR3 nucleotides: TGTGCCAGCAGCTTATGGGGGAGGGCAAAAACAGATACGCAGTATTTT. Amino acid sequence: CASSLWGRAKTDTQYF.

The chain links TRBV4-2 to TRBJ2-3; 11 bases match TRBD2. This CDR3 spans 15 amino acids. Trimming took 8 bases from V and 5 from J; bases not matched to a gene: 9. The germline V gene has CDR1 LGHNA and CDR2 YNFKEQ. CDR3 protein: CASGSLAGERDTQYF. In DNA, the CDR3 is TGTGCCAGCGGCTCACTAGCGGGGGAGAGAGATACGCAGTATTTT.

The V gene is TRBV28, the J gene TRBJ1-1; 7 nucleotides match TRBD1. After removal of 5 bases from V and 1 base from J, the junction contained 7 bases not matched to a gene. This CDR3 has 15 amino acids. The germline gives CDR1 MDHEN, CDR2 SYDVKM. CDR3 nucleotide sequence: TGTGCCAGCAGTATCCCGACAGGGCCGAACACTGAAGCTTTCTTT. Translation: CASSIPTGPNTEAFF. The full variable domain, in which reference TRBV28 and TRBJ1-1 provide the parts outside the CDR3, is DVKVTQSSRYLVKRTGEKVFLECVQDMDHENMFWYRQDPGLGLRLIYFSYDVKMKEKGDIPEGYSVSREKKERFSLILESASTNQTSMYLCASSIPTGPNTEAFFGQGTRLTVV.

The chain joins TRBV7-9 to TRBJ1-1, with 8 bases matching TRBD1. Germline-derived CDR1 and CDR2 are SEHNR and FQNEAQ (reference sequence). Germline trimming cut 6 bases from V and 7 bases from J; bases unmatched to any gene: 7. The CDR3 sequence is 13 residues long. CDR3 amino acids: CASSSGTGLEAFF. The DNA of the CDR3 is TGTGCCAGCAGTTCCGGGACAGGCCTTGAAGCTTTCTTT.

The chain uses TRBV10-1 and TRBJ2-2; 9 nucleotides agree with TRBD1. The CDR3 runs 15 residues. Germline V gives CDR1 WNHNN, CDR2 SYGVQD (reference sequence). V shed 3 bases, J shed 6 bases, and the junction held 5 bases outside the gene matches. The DNA of the CDR3 is TGCGCCAGCAGTGACTCGGGACAGGGTGCCGGGGAGCTGTTTTTT. It yields the protein CASSDSGQGAGELFF.

This chain links TRBV2 with TRBJ1-2; perhaps TRBD1 as D (5 bases). The germline V and J ends were trimmed by 5 bases and 1 base, with 17 bases remaining between them. The germline V gene encodes CDR1 SNHLY and CDR2 FYNNEI. The CDR3 extends over 16 amino acids. Here the CDR3 reads CASSNIRGHDNYGYTF. CDR3 nucleotides: TGTGCCAGCAGTAATATCCGAGGACATGATAACTATGGCTACACCTTC.

V usage is TRBV28 and J usage is TRBJ1-2; 7 nucleotides align to TRBD1. From germline, CDR1 is MDHEN and CDR2 SYDVKM. The CDR3 loop spans 13 amino acids. J lost 4 bases, V lost 4 bases, and 3 bases had no gene match. CDR3 DNA: TGTGCCAGCAGTTCCGGGACAGTCTATGGCTACACCTTC. Translated, it gives CASSSGTVYGYTF.

This sequence joins TRBV27 and TRBJ2-7, with 7 bases matching TRBD1. CDR1 MNHEY and CDR2 SMNVEV come from the germline V gene (reference sequence). The CDR3 spans 14 residues. After removal of 7 bases from V and 5 bases from J, the junction contained 11 bases not matched to a gene. The CDR3 is CASKPDRAKHEQYF. CDR3 in DNA: TGTGCCAGCAAACCCGACAGGGCGAAGCACGAGCAGTACTTC.

The V call is TRBV6-2 or TRBV6-3, the J call TRBJ2-1, with 12 positions matching TRBD1. The V and J ends lost 2 bases and 7 bases, in that order; junction bases with no gene match: 3. Germline V gene lookup returns CDR1 MNHEY and CDR2 SVGEGT. There are 15 residues in the CDR3. The CDR3 reads CASSYGTGGRNEQFF. The CDR3 DNA reads TGTGCCAGCAGTTACGGGACAGGGGGCCGGAATGAGCAGTTCTTC.

There are many counts of this clone. The CDR3 spells CASSGGSVEKLFF. The CDR3 coding sequence is TGCGCCAGCAGCGGGGGGTCTGTTGAAAAACTGTTTTTT. The chain links TRBV4-1 to TRBJ1-4; a possible D gene is TRBD1 (5 bases). V lost 5 bases and J lost 7, with 11 bases in between. This CDR3 contains 13 residues. Looked up from germline, CDR1 is MGHRA and CDR2 is YSYEKL.

J is TRBJ2-5 and V is TRBV6-2 or TRBV6-3; no firm D call. Germline CDR1 MNHEY, CDR2 SVGEGT. CDR3 length equals 14 residues. Trimming took off 6 bases at V and 5 bases at J, with 16 bases between the two ends. The CDR3 protein is CASRYNQLPETQYF. Written as DNA, the CDR3 is TGTGCCAGCAGGTACAATCAACTGCCGGAGACCCAGTACTTC.

The chain combines TRBV2 with TRBJ1-1; D ambiguous. Germline V CDR1 and CDR2: SNHLY, FYNNEI. Trimming removed 3 bases from V and 10 bases from J, with 12 bases in between. This CDR3 region has 12 residues. For the CDR3, the DNA is TGTGCCAGCAGTGAGTCGGGGTACGGAGCTTTCTTT. This gives the protein CASSESGYGAFF.